These 2 T cell receptor beta chains were all obtained from the same sample, sequenced in a study of blood T cells in healthy people across ages. Combining a sample-barcoded 5' primer with a J-beta primer mix, a second PCR ran for roughly 6 to 12 cycles. TCRdb used MiXCR to reprocess the 5' RACE reads, holding one entry per CDR3 protein. This sample has about 680,000 distinct CDR3 sequences, with around half found just once. The source material was blood. Receptors were obtained from a woman aged 55-75 years in good health.

A few counts support this clonotype. The chain joins TRBV7-2 to TRBJ2-7; 7 bases are shared with TRBD1. The CDR3 is 15 residues long. Germline V gene sequence: CDR1 SGHTA, CDR2 FQGNSA. J lost 1 base, V lost 5 bases, and 8 bases had no gene match. DNA of the CDR3: TGTGCCAGCAGCAGTACCAGGGACAGATCCTACGAGCAGTACTTC. Amino acids: CASSSTRDRSYEQYF. Using reference TRBV7-2 and TRBJ2-7 for the parts outside the CDR3, the full variable domain is GAGVSQSPSNKVTEKGKDVELRCDPISGHTALYWYRQSLGQGLEFLIYFQGNSAPDKSGLPSDRFSAERTGGSVSTLTIQRTQQEDSAVYLCASSSTRDRSYEQYFGPGTRLTVT.

This clonotype has more than one count but fewer than ten. The chain has TRBV7-2 and TRBJ1-5; D remains ambiguous. The V gene lost 6 bases and the J gene lost 0 bases, with 15 bases spanning the gap. This CDR3 has 16 amino acids. Germline V gives CDR1 SGHTA, CDR2 FQGNSA. DNA of the CDR3: TGTGCCAGCAGTTCCTCCGGGCCGGCTAGCAATCAGCCCCAGCATTTT. Protein sequence: CASSSSGPASNQPQHF.